This T cell receptor beta chain was recovered during a study of CD8 T cells in ankylosing spondylitis. The CDR3 loop spans 15 amino acids. The germline CDR1 and CDR2 sequences are SGDLS and YYNGEE. The V gene end was trimmed by 0 bases and the J gene end by 2 bases; junction bases not matched to a gene: 1. This clonotype was found many times. Molecular-barcoded quantitative 5'-RACE produced these TCR beta libraries. TCRdb fed the 5' RACE reads into MiXCR, producing one record per CDR3 protein. This table holds approximately 12,000 distinct CDR3 sequences, about 2.7% found once. Material for sequencing was blood, either unsorted or a sorted T cell fraction (not recorded which). The chain recombines TRBV9 with TRBJ2-3; 9 nucleotides line up with TRBD2. The receptor comes from a male donor with ankylosing spondylitis or in good health (not recorded which). The CDR3 loop is CASSVASGNTDTQYF. CDR3 bases: TGTGCCAGCAGCGTAGCTAGCGGGAACACAGATACGCAGTATTTT.